These T cell receptor beta chains were read from a single sample in a study of T-cell reconstitution after alpha-beta-depleted transplantation in children. TCRdb reanalysed the PCR reads using MiXCR and keeps one entry per CDR3 protein. The sample contains approximately 520,000 distinct CDR3 sequences, 32% of which appear only once. The sample here was PBMCs from the stem cell graft donor, taken from the stem cell graft. The receptor source for this set is a human donor who donated a stem cell graft to a child with aplastic anemia. CDR3s include the opening cysteine and the closing phenylalanine or tryptophan. The D gene is left open where the match is weak. Clone size is stated in some rows and not others, as once, few, many or a class when expanded.

v_gene,abundance,j_gene,d_gene,CDR3nt,CDR3aa
TRBV7-8,NA,TRBJ2-7,NA,TGTGCCAGCAGCTTAGGATACACGGCCCACGAGCAGTACTTC,CASSLGYTAHEQYF
TRBV6-2/TRBV6-3,few,TRBJ2-1,NA,TGTGCCAGCAACGCGGGCCCCTACAATGAGCAGTTCTTC,CASNAGPYNEQFF
TRBV11-2,NA,TRBJ2-1,TRBD2,TGTGCCAGCAGCGAAAGCGGGGGGGCCTACAATGAGCAGTTCTTC,CASSESGGAYNEQFF
TRBV20-1,few,TRBJ2-3,TRBD1,TGCAGTGCCAGAAGGACAGGGATGGATGATACGCAGTATTTT,CSARRTGMDDTQYF
TRBV4-1,NA,TRBJ1-2,NA,TGCGCCAGCAGCCAAGACACAGGGCAGCTCTATGGCTACACCTTC,CASSQDTGQLYGYTF
TRBV20-1,NA,TRBJ2-5,TRBD2,TGCAGTGCTACAACTAGCGGGAGGCAAGAGACCCAGTACTTC,CSATTSGRQETQYF
TRBV20-1,few,TRBJ1-1,NA,TGCAGTGCTAGAGGGTGGGACACTGAAGCTTTCTTT,CSARGWDTEAFF
TRBV6-4,few,TRBJ2-3,NA,TGTGCCAGCAGTGATCGATTAGAGTCGGATACGCAGTATTTT,CASSDRLESDTQYF
TRBV7-6,few,TRBJ2-3,NA,TGTGCCAGCAGGGGTCTGACAGGGAGGGCAGATACGCAGTATTTT,CASRGLTGRADTQYF
TRBV7-2,NA,TRBJ2-1,NA,TGTGCCAGCAGCCTACGACAAGCTAGCTCCTACAATGAGCAGTTCTTC,CASSLRQASSYNEQFF
TRBV7-2,NA,TRBJ2-3,TRBD2,TGTGCCAGCAGCTTAGCGGGGCGGGAGTCGGATACGCAGTATTTT,CASSLAGRESDTQYF
TRBV5-1,few,TRBJ1-6,TRBD1,TGCGCCAGCAGCCGGGGACAGGGCAATTCACCCCTCCACTTT,CASSRGQGNSPLHF
TRBV7-3,few,TRBJ2-3,TRBD1,TGTGCCAGCAGCTCTGGACAGGGACGCACAGATACGCAGTATTTT,CASSSGQGRTDTQYF
TRBV20-1,NA,TRBJ2-2,NA,TGCAGTGCTGGGGACCGGGCGAGCACCGGGGAGCTGTTTTTT,CSAGDRASTGELFF
TRBV4-1,NA,TRBJ1-4,NA,TGCGCCAGCAGCCAAGAACCGGGGGTTCGGGAAAAACTGTTTTTT,CASSQEPGVREKLFF
TRBV6-2/TRBV6-3,NA,TRBJ2-5,NA,TGTGCCAGCAGTTTGCAGGGGCTGCGTGGCAAGTACTTC,CASSLQGLRGKYF